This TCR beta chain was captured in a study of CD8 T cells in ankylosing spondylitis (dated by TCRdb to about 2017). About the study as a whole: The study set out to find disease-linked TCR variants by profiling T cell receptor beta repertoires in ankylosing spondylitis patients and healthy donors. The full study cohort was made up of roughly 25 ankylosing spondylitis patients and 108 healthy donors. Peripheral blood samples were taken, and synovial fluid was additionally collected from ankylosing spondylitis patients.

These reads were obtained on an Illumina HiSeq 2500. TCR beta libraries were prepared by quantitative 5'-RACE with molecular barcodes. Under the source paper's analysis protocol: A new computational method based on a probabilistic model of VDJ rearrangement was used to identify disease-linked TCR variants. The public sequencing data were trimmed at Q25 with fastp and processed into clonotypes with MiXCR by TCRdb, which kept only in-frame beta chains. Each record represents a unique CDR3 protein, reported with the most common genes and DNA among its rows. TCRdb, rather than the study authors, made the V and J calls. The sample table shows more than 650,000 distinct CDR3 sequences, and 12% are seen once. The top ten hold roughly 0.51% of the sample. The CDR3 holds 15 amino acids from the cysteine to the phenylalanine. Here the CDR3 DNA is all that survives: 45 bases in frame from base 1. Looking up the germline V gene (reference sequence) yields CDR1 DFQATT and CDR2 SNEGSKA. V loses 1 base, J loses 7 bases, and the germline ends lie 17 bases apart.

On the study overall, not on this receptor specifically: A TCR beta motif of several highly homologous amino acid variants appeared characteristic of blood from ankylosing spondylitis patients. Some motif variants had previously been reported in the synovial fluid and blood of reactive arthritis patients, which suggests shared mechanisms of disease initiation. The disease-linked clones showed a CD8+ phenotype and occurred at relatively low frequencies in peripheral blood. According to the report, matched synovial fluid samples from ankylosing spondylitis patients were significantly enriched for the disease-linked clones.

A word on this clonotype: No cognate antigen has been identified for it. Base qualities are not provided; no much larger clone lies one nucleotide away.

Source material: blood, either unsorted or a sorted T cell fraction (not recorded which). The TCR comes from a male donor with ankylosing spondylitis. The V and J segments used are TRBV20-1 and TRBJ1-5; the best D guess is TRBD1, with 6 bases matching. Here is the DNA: TGCAGTGCTAGAGTTCAGGGGTTGCTCGGGCAGCCCCAGCATTTT. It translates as CSARVQGLLGQPQHF.